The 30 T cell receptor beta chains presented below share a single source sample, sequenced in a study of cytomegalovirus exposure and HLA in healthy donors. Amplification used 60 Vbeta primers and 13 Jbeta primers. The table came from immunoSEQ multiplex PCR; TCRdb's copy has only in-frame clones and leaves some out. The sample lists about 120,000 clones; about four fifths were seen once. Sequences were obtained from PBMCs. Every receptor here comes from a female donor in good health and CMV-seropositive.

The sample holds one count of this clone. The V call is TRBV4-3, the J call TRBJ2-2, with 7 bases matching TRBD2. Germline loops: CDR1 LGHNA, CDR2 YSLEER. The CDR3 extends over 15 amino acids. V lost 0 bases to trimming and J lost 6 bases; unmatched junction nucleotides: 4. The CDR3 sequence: CASSQDEGRAGELFF. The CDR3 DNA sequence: TGCGCCAGCAGCCAAGATGAGGGGAGGGCCGGGGAGCTGTTTTTT.

The CDR3 sequence is CASSLTFTNPFF. For the CDR3, the DNA is TGTGCCAGCAGCTTGACTTTTACAAACCCGTTCTTC. The gene calls are TRBV7-2 and TRBJ2-1; D remains unclear. Trimming pared 3 bases from V and 15 bases from J, leaving 15 bases between. The CDR3 is made up of 12 amino acids. The germline gives CDR1 SGHTA, CDR2 FQGNSA.

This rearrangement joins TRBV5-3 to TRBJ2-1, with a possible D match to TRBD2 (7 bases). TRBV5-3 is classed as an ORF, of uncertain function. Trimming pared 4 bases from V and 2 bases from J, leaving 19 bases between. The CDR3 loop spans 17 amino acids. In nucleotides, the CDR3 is TGTGCCAGAAGCCTCAACCTCTCGGGGGGCCCCTACAATGAGCAGTTCTTC. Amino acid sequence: CARSLNLSGGPYNEQFF.

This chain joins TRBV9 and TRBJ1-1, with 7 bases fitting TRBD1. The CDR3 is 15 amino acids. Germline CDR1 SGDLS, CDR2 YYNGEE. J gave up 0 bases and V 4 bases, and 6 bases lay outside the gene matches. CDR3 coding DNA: TGTGCCAGCAGCTCTCGGACAGGAGTGAACACTGAAGCTTTCTTT. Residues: CASSSRTGVNTEAFF.

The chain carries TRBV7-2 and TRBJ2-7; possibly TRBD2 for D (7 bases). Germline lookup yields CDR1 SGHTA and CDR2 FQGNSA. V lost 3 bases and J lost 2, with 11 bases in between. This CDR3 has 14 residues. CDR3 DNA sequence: TGTGCCAGCAGCTTCACGGGGGGCCCCTACGAGCAGTACTTC. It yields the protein CASSFTGGPYEQYF.

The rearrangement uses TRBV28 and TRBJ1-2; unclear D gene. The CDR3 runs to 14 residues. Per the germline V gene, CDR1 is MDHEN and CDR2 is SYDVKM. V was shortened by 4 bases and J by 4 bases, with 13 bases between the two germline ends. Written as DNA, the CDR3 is TGTGCCAGCAGTTCCGACGGAGCCGGCTATGGCTACACCTTC. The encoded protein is CASSSDGAGYGYTF.

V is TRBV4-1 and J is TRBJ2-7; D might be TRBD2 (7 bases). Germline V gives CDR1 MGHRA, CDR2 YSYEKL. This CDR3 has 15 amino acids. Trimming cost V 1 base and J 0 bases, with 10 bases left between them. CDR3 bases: TGCGCCAGCAGCCAAGGGCGGGGGCTCTCCTACGAGCAGTACTTC. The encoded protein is CASSQGRGLSYEQYF.

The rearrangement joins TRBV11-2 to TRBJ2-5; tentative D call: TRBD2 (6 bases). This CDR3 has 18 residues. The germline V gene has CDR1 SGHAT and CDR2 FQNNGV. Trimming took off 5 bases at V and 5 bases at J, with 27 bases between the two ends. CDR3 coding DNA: TGTGCCAGCAGCGATATCCGAACGCGTAGTGGAGGGGCGGAGACCCAGTACTTC. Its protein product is CASSDIRTRSGGAETQYF.

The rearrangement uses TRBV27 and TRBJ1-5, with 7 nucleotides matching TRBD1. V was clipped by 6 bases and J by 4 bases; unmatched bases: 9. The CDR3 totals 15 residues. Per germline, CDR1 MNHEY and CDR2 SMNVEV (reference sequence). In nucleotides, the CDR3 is TGTGCCAGCAGGCCGACAGGGATTAGGAATCAGCCCCAGCATTTT. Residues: CASRPTGIRNQPQHF.

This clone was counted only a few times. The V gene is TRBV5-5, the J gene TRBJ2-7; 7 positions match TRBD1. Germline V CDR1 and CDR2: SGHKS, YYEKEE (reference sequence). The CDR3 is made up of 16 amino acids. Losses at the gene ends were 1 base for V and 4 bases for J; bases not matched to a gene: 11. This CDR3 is CASSLRSGTELYEQYF. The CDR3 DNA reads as TGTGCCAGCAGCTTGAGATCCGGGACAGAACTATACGAGCAGTACTTC.

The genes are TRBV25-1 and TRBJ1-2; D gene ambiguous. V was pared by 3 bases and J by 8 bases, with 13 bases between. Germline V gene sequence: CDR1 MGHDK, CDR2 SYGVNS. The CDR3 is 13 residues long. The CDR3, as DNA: TGTGCCAGCAGTGACACAAGCTTCGGGGGCTACACCTTC. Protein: CASSDTSFGGYTF.

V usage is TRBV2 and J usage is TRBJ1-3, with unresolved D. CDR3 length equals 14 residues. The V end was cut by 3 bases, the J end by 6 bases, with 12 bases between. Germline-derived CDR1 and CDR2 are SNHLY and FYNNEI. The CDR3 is CASSEPGDENTIYF. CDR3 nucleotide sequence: TGTGCCAGCAGTGAGCCCGGGGATGAAAACACCATATATTTT.

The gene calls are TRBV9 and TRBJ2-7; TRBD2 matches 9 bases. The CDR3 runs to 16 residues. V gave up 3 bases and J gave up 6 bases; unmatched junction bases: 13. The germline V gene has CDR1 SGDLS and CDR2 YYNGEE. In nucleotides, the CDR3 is TGTGCCAGCAGCGAGACCGGGACTAGCTTTCCGGTCGAGCAGTACTTC. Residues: CASSETGTSFPVEQYF. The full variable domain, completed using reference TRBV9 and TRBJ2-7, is DSGVTQTPKHLITATGQRVTLRCSPRSGDLSVYWYQQSLDQGLQFLIQYYNGEERAKGNILERFSAQQFPDLHSELNLSSLELGDSALYFCASSETGTSFPVEQYFGPGTRLTVT.

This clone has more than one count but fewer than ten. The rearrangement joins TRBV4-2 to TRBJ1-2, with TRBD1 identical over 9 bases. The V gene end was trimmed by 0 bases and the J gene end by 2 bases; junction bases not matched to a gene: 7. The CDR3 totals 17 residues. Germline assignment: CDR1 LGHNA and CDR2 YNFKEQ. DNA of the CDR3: TGTGCCAGCAGCCAAGATAGGACAGGGGCGATGAACTATGGCTACACCTTC. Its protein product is CASSQDRTGAMNYGYTF.

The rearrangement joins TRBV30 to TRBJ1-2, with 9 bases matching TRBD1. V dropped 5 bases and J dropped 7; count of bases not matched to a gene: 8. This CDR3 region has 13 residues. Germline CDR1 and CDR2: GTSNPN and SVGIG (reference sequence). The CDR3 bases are TGTGCCTGGGGGGGACAGGGATATGGTGGCTACACCTTC. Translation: CAWGGQGYGGYTF.

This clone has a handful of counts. This chain's CDR3 is CASWSGTGLYEQYF. As DNA, the CDR3 is TGTGCCAGCTGGTCAGGGACAGGGCTTTACGAGCAGTACTTC. The chain combines TRBV6-1 with TRBJ2-7; 9 bases agree with TRBD1. V was clipped by 8 bases and J by 4 bases; unmatched bases: 9. Germline lookup yields CDR1 MNHNS and CDR2 SASEGT. The CDR3 is 14 amino acids.

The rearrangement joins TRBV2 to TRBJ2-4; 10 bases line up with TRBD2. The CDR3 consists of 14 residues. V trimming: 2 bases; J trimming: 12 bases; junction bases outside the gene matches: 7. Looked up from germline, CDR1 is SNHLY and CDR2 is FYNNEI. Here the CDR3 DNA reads TGTGCCAGCAGTGAAAAGCGGGGGGGCGGACCTCAGTACTTC. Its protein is CASSEKRGGGPQYF.

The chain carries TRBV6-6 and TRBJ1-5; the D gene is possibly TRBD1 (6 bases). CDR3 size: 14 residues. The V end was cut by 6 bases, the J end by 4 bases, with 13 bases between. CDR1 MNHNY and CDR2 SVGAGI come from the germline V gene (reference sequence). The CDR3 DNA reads TGTGCCAGCAGAAACCGGGACACGAATCAGCCCCAGCATTTT. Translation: CASRNRDTNQPQHF.

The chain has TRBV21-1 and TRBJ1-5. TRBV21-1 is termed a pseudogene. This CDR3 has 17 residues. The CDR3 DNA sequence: TGTGCCAGCAGCCATTCTTCCCCACGGGGAATTGGACAGCCCCAGCATTTT. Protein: CASSHSSPRGIGQPQHF.

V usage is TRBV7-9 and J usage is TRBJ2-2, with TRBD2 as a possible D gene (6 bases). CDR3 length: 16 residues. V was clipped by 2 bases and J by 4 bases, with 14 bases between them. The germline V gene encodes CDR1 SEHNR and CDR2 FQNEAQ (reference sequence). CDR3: CASSLLGGFGTGELFF. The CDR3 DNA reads TGTGCCAGCAGCTTACTAGGAGGGTTCGGCACCGGGGAGCTGTTTTTT. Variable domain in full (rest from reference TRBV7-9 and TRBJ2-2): DTGVSQNPRHKITKRGQNVTFRCDPISEHNRLYWYRQTLGQGPEFLTYFQNEAQLEKSRLLSDRFSAERPKGSFSTLEIQRTEQGDSAMYLCASSLLGGFGTGELFFGEGSRLTVL.

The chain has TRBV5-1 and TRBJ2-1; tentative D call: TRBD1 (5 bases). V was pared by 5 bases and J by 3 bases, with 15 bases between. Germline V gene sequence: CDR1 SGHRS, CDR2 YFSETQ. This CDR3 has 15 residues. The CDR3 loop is CASSNGLGDYNEQFF. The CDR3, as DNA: TGCGCCAGCAGTAATGGCCTAGGGGACTACAATGAGCAGTTCTTC.

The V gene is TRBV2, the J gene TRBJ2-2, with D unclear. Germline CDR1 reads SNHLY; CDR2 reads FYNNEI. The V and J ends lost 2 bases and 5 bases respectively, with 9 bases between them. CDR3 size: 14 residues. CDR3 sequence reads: CASSESLVTGELFF. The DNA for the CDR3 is TGTGCCAGCAGTGAAAGCCTGGTTACCGGGGAGCTGTTTTTT. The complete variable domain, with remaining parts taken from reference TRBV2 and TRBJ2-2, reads EPEVTQTPSHQVTQMGQEVILRCVPISNHLYFYWYRQILGQKVEFLVSFYNNEISEKSEIFDDQFSVERPDGSNFTLKIRSTKLEDSAMYFCASSESLVTGELFFGEGSRLTVL.

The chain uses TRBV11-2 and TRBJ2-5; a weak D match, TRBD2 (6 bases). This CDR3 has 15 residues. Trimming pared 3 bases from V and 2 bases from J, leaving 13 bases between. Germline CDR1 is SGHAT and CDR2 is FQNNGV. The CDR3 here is CASSLPGTLQETQYF. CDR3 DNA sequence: TGTGCCAGCAGCTTGCCAGGGACTCTTCAAGAGACCCAGTACTTC.

In DNA, the CDR3 is TGCGCCAGCAGCCAAGAGGGGAGGGTTTCACCCCTCCACTTT. Its translation is CASSQEGRVSPLHF. The chain employs TRBV4-3 and TRBJ1-6; D is uncertain. CDR3 length equals 14 residues. V gave up 0 bases and J gave up 9 bases, with 9 bases separating them. CDR1 is LGHNA, CDR2 YSLEER, per germline.

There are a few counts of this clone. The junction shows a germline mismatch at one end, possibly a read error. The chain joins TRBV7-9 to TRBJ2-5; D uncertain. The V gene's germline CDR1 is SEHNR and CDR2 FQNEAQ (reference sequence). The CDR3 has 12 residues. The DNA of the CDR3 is TGTTCCAGCAGCTTCTCCCAAGAGACCCAGTACTTC. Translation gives CSSSFSQETQYF.

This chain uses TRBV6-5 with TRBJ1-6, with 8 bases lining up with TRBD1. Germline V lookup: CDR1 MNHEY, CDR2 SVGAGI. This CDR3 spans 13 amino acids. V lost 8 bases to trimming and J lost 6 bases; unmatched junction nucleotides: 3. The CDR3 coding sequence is TGTGCCAGCCGGACAGGGCGTAATTCACCCCTCCACTTT. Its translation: CASRTGRNSPLHF.

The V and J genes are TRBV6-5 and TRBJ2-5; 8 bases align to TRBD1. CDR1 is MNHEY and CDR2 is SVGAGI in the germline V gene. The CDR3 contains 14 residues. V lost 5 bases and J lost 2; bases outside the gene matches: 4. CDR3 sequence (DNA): TGTGCCAGCAGTCTAACAGGGGGTCAAGAGACCCAGTACTTC. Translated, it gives CASSLTGGQETQYF.

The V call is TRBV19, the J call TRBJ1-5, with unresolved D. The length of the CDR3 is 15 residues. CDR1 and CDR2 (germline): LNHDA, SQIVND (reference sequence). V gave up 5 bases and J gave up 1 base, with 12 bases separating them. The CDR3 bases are TGTGCCAGTAGTCCCCTCGACGGGAGCAATCAGCCCCAGCATTTT. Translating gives CASSPLDGSNQPQHF.

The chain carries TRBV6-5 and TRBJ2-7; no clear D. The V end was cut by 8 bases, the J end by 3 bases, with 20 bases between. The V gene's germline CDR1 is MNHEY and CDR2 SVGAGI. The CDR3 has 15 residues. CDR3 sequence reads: CASQPSYVRLYEQYF. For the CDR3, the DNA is TGTGCCAGCCAACCTAGTTATGTGAGGCTCTACGAGCAGTACTTC.

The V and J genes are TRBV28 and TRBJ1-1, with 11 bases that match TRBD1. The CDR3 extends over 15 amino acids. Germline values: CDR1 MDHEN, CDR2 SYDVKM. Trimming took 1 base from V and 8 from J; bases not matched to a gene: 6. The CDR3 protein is CASSLSGQGAREAFF. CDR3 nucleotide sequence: TGTGCCAGCAGTTTATCCGGACAGGGGGCGCGAGAAGCTTTCTTT.